The 7 T cell receptor beta chains reported below all come from one sample, sequenced in a study of blood T cell repertoires in COVID-19. Here immunoSEQ multiplex PCR was the method, and the copy in TCRdb shows in-frame clones only, minus some. Of approximately 200,000 clones listed, 85% to 90% are singletons. The sample consisted of peripheral blood. These receptors all stem from a woman between 50 and 59 years old with acute or convalescent COVID-19.

The chain employs TRBV11-1 and TRBJ2-5, with a tentative D call TRBD2 (6 bases). The CDR3 spans 16 residues. V lost 7 bases and J lost 2, with 20 bases in between. CDR1 SGHAT and CDR2 FQDESV come from the germline V gene (reference sequence). Written as DNA, the CDR3 is TGTGCCAGCAAACCAAGTCGGGACGGGACTCAAGAGACCCAGTACTTC. This gives the protein CASKPSRDGTQETQYF.

The V call is TRBV24-1, the J call TRBJ2-7, with D possibly matching TRBD2 (7 bases). Trimming left V 6 bases short and J 7 bases short, with 27 bases between. Germline assignment: CDR1 KGHDR and CDR2 SFDVKD. The CDR3 covers 17 residues. The CDR3 protein is CATSLFRSLGGAGEQYF. CDR3 nucleotides: TGTGCCACCAGTCTATTTAGGTCCCTAGGGGGGGCGGGGGAGCAGTACTTC.

The chain is built from TRBV6-5 and TRBJ1-1; D perhaps matches TRBD1 (5 bases). Germline V gene lookup returns CDR1 MNHEY and CDR2 SVGAGI. With 7 bases removed from V and 3 bases from J, the gap between germline ends came to 12 bases. This CDR3 is built from 13 residues. CDR3 DNA: TGTGCCAGCACCCGCCAGGGTTACACTGAAGCTTTCTTT. It specifies CASTRQGYTEAFF.

This clone was counted at least ten times. CDR3 nucleotides: TGTGCCAGCTCACAATCTGTCGGGACAGGGGGTTACAATGAGCAGTTCTTC. It codes for CASSQSVGTGGYNEQFF. J is TRBJ2-1 and V is TRBV18, with 11 bases lining up with TRBD1. Per the germline V gene, CDR1 is KGHSH and CDR2 is LQKENI. Losses at the gene ends were 4 bases for V and 4 bases for J; bases not matched to a gene: 9. The length of the CDR3 is 17 residues.

This sequence joins TRBV11-3 and TRBJ1-3; weak D call: TRBD1 (6 bases). CDR3 length: 15 residues. The germline CDR1 and CDR2 sequences are SGHNT and YENEEA. Trimming removed 3 bases from V and 1 base from J, with 10 bases in between. CDR3 sequence: CASSFGQLSGNTIYF. The CDR3 DNA reads TGTGCCAGCAGCTTCGGACAGCTATCTGGAAACACCATATATTTT.

This chain joins TRBV30 and TRBJ2-7, with TRBD2 matching over 8 bases. After removal of 8 bases from V and 0 bases from J, the junction contained 3 bases not matched to a gene. This CDR3 has 12 amino acids. Germline-derived CDR1 and CDR2 are GTSNPN and SVGIG (reference sequence). The chain's CDR3 is CAGSGGSYEQYF. In DNA form, the CDR3 reads TGTGCCGGCAGCGGGGGCTCCTACGAGCAGTACTTC.

The chain links TRBV10-2 to TRBJ1-5; 7 positions match TRBD1. V was clipped by 8 bases and J by 6 bases; unmatched bases: 4. The CDR3 totals 12 residues. The V gene's germline CDR1 is WSHSY and CDR2 SAAADI. This CDR3 reads CASQTGTQPQHF. In nucleotides, the CDR3 is TGCGCCAGCCAGACAGGGACTCAGCCCCAGCATTTT.